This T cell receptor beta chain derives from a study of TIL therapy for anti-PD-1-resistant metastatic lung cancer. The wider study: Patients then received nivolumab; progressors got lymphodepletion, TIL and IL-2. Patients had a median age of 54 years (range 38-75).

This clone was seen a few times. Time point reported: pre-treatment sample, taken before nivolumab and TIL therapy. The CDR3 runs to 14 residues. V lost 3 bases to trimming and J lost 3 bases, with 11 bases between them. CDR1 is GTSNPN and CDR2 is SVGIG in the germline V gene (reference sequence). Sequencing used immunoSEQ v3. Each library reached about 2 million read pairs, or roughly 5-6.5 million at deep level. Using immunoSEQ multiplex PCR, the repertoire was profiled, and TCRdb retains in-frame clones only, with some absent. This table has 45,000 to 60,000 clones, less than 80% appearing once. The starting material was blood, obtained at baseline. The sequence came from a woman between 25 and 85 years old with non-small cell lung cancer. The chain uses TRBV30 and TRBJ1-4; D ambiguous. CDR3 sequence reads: CAWREGAANEKLFF. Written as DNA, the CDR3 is TGTGCCTGGAGGGAGGGTGCTGCTAATGAAAAACTGTTTTTT.